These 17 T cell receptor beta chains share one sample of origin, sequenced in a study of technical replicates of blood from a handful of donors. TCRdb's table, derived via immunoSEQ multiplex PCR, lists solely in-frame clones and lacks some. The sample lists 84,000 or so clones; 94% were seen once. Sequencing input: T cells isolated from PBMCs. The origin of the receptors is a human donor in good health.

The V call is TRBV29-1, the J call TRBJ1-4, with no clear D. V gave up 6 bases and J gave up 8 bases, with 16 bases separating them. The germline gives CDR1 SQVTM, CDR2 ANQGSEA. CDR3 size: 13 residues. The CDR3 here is CSVREVSGEKLFF. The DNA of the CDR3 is TGCAGCGTGAGGGAGGTTTCTGGAGAAAAACTGTTTTTT.

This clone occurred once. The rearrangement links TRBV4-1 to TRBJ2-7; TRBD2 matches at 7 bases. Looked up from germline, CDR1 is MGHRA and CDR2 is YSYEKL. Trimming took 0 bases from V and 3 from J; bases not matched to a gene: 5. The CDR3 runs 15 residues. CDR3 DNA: TGCGCCAGCAGCCAAGATTGGGGGGACTACTACGAGCAGTACTTC. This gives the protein CASSQDWGDYYEQYF.

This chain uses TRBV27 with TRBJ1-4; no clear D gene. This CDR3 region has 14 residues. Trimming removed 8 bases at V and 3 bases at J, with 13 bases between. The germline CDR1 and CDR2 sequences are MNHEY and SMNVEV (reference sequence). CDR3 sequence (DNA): TGTGCCAGCTCCGAGCGGGAGCCTAATGAAAAACTGTTTTTT. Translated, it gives CASSEREPNEKLFF.

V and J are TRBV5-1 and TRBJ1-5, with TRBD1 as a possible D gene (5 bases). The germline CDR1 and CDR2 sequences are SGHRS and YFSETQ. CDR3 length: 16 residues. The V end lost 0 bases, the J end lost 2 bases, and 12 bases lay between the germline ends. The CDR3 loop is CASSLDGREGNQPQHF. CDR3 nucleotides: TGCGCCAGCAGCTTGGATGGCAGGGAAGGCAATCAGCCCCAGCATTTT.

CDR3 loop: CASSSGRATGELFF. DNA for the CDR3: TGTGCCAGCAGTAGCGGGAGGGCCACCGGGGAGCTGTTTTTT. The chain links TRBV28 to TRBJ2-2, with 10 bases that match TRBD2. The CDR3 has 14 amino acids. The germline V gene has CDR1 MDHEN and CDR2 SYDVKM. The V segment lost 5 bases and the J segment 4 bases; nucleotides outside the gene matches: 1.

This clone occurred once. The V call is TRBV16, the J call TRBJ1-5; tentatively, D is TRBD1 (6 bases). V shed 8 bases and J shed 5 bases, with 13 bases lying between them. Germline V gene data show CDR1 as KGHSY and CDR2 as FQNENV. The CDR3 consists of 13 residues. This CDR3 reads CASGRGRDQPQHF. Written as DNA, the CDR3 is TGTGCCAGCGGCAGGGGAAGAGATCAGCCCCAGCATTTT.

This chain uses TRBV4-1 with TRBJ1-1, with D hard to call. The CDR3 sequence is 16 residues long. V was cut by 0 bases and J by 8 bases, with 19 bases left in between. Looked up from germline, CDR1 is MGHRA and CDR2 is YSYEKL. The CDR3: CASSQDQSELHPEAFF. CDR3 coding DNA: TGCGCCAGCAGCCAAGATCAGTCGGAGCTCCACCCCGAAGCTTTCTTT.

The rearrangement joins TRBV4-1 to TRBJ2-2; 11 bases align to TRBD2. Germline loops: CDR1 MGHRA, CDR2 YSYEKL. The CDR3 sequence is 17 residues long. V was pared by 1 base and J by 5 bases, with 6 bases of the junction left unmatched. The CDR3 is CASSQAGTSGPTGELFF. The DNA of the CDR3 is TGCGCCAGCAGCCAAGCCGGGACTAGCGGACCTACCGGGGAGCTGTTTTTT.

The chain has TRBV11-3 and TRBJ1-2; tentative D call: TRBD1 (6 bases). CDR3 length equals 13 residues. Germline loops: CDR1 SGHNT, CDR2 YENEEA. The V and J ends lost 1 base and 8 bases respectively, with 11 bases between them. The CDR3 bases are TGTGCCAGCAGCTTAGGCAGGGGAGAGGGCTACACCTTC. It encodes CASSLGRGEGYTF.

This CDR3 is CASSPRTGDDTEAFF. CDR3 bases: TGTGCCAGCTCACCTCGTACAGGGGATGATACTGAAGCTTTCTTT. The V call is TRBV18, the J call TRBJ1-1; 7 positions agree with TRBD1. Looked up from germline, CDR1 is KGHSH and CDR2 is LQKENI. The CDR3 is 15 residues long. V lost 3 bases to trimming and J lost 5 bases; unmatched junction nucleotides: 9.

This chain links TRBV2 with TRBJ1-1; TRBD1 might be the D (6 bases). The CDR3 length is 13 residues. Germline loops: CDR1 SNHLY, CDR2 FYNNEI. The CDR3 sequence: CIAEATGNTEAFF. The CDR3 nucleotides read TGTATAGCCGAGGCGACAGGGAACACTGAAGCTTTCTTT.

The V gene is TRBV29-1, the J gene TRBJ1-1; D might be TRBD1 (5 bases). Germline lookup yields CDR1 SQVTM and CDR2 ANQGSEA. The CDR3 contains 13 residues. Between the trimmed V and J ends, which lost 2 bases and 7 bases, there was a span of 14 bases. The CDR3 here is CSVERQGTIEAFF. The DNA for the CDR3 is TGCAGCGTTGAACGGCAGGGCACAATTGAAGCTTTCTTT.

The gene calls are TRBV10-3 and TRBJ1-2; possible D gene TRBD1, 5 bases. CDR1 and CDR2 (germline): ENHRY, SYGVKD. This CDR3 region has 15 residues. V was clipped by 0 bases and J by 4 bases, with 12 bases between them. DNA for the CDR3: TGTGCCATCAGTGAGTCGTCCAGTCAGGGCTATGGCTACACCTTC. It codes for CAISESSSQGYGYTF.

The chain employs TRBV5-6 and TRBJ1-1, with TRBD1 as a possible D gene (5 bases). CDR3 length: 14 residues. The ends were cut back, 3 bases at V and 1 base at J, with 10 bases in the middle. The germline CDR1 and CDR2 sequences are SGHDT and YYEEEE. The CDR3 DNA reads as TGTGCCAGCAGCTATGCAGGGAAGAACACTGAAGCTTTCTTT. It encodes CASSYAGKNTEAFF.

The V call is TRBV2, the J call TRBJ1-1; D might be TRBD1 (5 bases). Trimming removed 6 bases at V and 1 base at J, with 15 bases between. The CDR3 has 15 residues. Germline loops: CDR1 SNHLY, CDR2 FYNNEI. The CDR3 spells CASSTQGTRNTEAFF. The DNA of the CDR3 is TGTGCCAGCAGCACCCAAGGGACTAGGAACACTGAAGCTTTCTTT.

The CDR3 here is CASSLVDNRDAFF. In DNA form, the CDR3 reads TGTGCCAGCAGTTTAGTCGATAACAGGGACGCTTTCTTT. This rearrangement joins TRBV28 to TRBJ1-1; perhaps TRBD1 as D (6 bases). CDR1 and CDR2 from the germline V gene are MDHEN and SYDVKM. The CDR3 is made up of 13 amino acids. V was pared by 2 bases and J by 11 bases, with 15 bases between.

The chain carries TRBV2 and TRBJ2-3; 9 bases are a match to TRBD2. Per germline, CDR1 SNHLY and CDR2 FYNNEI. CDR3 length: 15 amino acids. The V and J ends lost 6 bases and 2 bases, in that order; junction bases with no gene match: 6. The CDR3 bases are TGTGCCAGCAGGCGGGAGGGGGGATACACAGATACGCAGTATTTT. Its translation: CASRREGGYTDTQYF.